This T cell receptor (beta chain) comes out of a study of blood T cell repertoires in COVID-19. Whole-study context: Samples representing acute and convalescent COVID-19 were sourced from the United States, Italy and Spain. From T cells, B-cell-depleted T cells, or PBMCs came the material, which was cDNA or gDNA.

As handled by the study authors: Reference gene primers were amplified, and this amplification served to estimate nucleated cell counts. The method was immunoSEQ multiplex PCR; TCRdb's version includes in-frame clones alone and lacks a portion of them. The V and J calls and clone size come from that table; D and trimming were worked out from the DNA. The profile shows about 210,000 clones, about 88% of them singletons. This TCR was sampled from a woman between 40 and 50 years old with acute or convalescent COVID-19. The sequencing input was peripheral blood.

CDR3: CASSQDRGVNSPLHF. CDR3 DNA sequence: TGCGCCAGCAGCCAAGACAGGGGTGTTAATTCACCCCTCCACTTT. The chain is built from TRBV4-1 and TRBJ1-6; maybe TRBD1 (6 bases). Germline V gives CDR1 MGHRA, CDR2 YSYEKL. Trimming stripped 0 bases from V and 6 bases from J, with 9 bases between. This CDR3 contains 15 residues.